This TCR beta chain stems from a study of naive and memory T cell subsets. General study points: Naive and memory subsets had different power law exponents for TCR abundance. Naive repertoires, especially CD8, held a few larger clonotypes, possibly memory cells re-expressing CD45RA. RNA-based TCR counts may shift with T cell activation and differentiation.

Two oligonucleotides, mixed equimolar, formed the beta constant-region primer covering TRBC1 and TRBC2. Nested alpha and beta constant-region primers with the SP2 primer drove four PCR rounds on ligated cDNA. A single record per CDR3 protein comes from TCRdb applying MiXCR to the UMI-ligation and nested PCR reads. The sample contains roughly 140,000 distinct CDR3 sequences, about 20% of which appear only once. CD4+ T cell IFNgamma after overnight CMV lysate exposure gave donor CMV status. This clonotype has a handful of counts. The target antigen is unknown. Sample: naive CD8+ T cells from blood. The receptor's source is a human donor in good health.

The CDR3 is CAWSVSPRVPRQGLKSTSYEQYF. CDR3 nucleotide sequence: TGTGCCTGGAGTGTAAGTCCCCGCGTGCCGCGACAGGGACTAAAAAGTACATCCTACGAGCAGTACTTC. The chain is built from TRBV30 and TRBJ2-7; tentatively, D is TRBD1 or TRBD2 (7 bases each). V was clipped by 0 bases and J by 1 base, with 37 bases between them. The germline V gene has CDR1 GTSNPN and CDR2 SVGIG (reference sequence). This CDR3 is 23 amino acids long.